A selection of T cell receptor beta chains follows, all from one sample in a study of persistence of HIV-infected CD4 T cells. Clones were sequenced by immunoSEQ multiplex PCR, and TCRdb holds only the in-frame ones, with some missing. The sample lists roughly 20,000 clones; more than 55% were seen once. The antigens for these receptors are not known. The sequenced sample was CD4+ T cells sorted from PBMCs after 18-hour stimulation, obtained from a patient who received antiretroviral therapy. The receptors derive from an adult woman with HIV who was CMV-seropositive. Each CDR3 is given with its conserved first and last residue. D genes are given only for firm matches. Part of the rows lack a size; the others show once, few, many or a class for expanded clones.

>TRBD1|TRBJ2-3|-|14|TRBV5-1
CASSGTGSTDTQYF
TGCGCCAGCAGTGGGACAGGCAGCACAGATACGCAGTATTTT
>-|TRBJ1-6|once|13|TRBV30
CAWSVRGRSPLHF
TGTGCCTGGAGTGTACGGGGACGGTCACCCCTCCACTTT
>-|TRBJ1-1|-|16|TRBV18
CASSSSKGLMNTEAFF
TGTGCCAGCTCATCATCGAAGGGCCTCATGAACACTGAAGCTTTCTTT
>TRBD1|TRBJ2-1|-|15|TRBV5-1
CASSPTGLSYNEQFF
TGCGCCAGCAGCCCGACAGGGCTTTCCTACAATGAGCAGTTCTTC
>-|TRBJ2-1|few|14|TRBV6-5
CASSYRTQYNEQFF
TGTGCCAGCAGTTACCGAACCCAGTACAATGAGCAGTTCTTC
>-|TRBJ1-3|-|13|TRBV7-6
CASSRYSGNTIYF
TGTGCCAGCAGCCGCTACTCTGGAAACACCATATATTTT
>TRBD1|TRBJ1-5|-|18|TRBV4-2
CASSRGQGGSDSNQPQHF
TGTGCCAGCAGCCGGGGACAGGGAGGGAGTGATAGCAATCAGCCCCAGCATTTT
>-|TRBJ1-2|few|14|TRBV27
CASSLYGGARGYTF
TGTGCCAGCAGTTTATATGGGGGGGCTCGGGGCTACACCTTC
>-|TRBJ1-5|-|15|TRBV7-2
CASSLAGTMNQPQHF
TGTGCCAGCAGCTTAGCGGGGACAATGAATCAGCCCCAGCATTTT
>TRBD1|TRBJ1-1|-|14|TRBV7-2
CASSFTGGGTEAFF
TGTGCCAGCAGCTTCACAGGGGGTGGCACTGAAGCTTTCTTT
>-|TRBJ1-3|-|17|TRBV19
CASSPSGAQGSGNTIYF
TGTGCCAGTAGTCCATCGGGGGCCCAAGGCTCTGGAAACACCATATATTTT
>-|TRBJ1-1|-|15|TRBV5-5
CASSLQEGVWTEAFF
TGTGCCAGCAGCTTGCAAGAGGGAGTTTGGACTGAAGCTTTCTTT
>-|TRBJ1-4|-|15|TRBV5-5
CASSSDPATNEKLFF
TGTGCCAGCAGCTCTGACCCTGCAACTAATGAAAAACTGTTTTTT
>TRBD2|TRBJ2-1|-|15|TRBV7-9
CASSPSGGAINEQFF
TGTGCCAGCAGCCCAAGCGGGGGGGCGATCAATGAGCAGTTCTTC
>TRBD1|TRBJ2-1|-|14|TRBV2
CASSTRQGAGEQFF
TGTGCCAGCAGTACTAGACAGGGGGCAGGGGAGCAGTTCTTC
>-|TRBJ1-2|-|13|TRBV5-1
CASSVRGVDGYTF
TGCGCCAGCAGCGTGCGGGGGGTAGATGGCTACACCTTC
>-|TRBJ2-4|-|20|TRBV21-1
CASSKQPGQGLEWAKNIQYF
TGTGCCAGCAGCAAGCAACCGGGACAGGGGCTGGAGTGGGCCAAAAACATTCAGTACTTC
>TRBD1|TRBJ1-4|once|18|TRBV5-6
CASSPDRGLVATNEKLFF
TGTGCCAGCAGCCCAGACAGGGGTCTTGTTGCAACTAATGAAAAACTGTTTTTT
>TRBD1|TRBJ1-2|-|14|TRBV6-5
CASSLAGTAYGYTF
TGTGCCAGCAGTTTAGCCGGGACAGCGTATGGCTACACCTTC
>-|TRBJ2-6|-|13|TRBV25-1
CASSESGANVLTF
TGTGCCAGCAGTGAATCTGGGGCCAACGTCCTGACTTTC
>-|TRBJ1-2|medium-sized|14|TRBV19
CASSIVDGNYGYTF
TGTGCCAGTAGTATTGTCGACGGAAACTATGGCTACACCTTC
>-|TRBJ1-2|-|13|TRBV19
CASSWAPEGGYTF
TGTGCCAGTAGTTGGGCCCCGGAAGGTGGCTACACCTTC
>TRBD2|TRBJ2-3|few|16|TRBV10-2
CASSGGSAGGADTQYF
TGCGCCAGCAGTGGGGGGTCTGCGGGGGGTGCAGATACGCAGTATTTT
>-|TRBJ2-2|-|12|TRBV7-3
CASSPSAGELFF
TGTGCCAGCAGCCCTAGCGCCGGGGAGCTGTTTTTT
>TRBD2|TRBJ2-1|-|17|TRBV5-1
CASSPRGLAGVNNEQFF
TGCGCCAGCAGCCCGCGAGGGCTAGCGGGGGTTAATAATGAGCAGTTCTTC
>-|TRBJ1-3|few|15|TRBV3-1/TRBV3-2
CASSAQRGSGNTIYF
TGTGCCAGCAGCGCCCAGCGGGGGTCTGGAAACACCATATATTTT
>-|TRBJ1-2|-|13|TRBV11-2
CASRPQDSYGYTF
TGTGCCAGCAGACCACAGGATTCCTATGGCTACACCTTC
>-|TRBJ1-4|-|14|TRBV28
CASSRVATNEKLFF
TGTGCCAGCAGCCGCGTGGCAACTAATGAAAAACTGTTTTTT
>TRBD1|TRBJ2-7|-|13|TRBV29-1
CSVGRDRVGEQYF
TGCAGCGTTGGCCGGGACAGGGTTGGGGAGCAGTACTTC
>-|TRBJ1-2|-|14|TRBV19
CASSRFEGNYGYTF
TGTGCCAGTAGCAGATTCGAAGGGAACTATGGCTACACCTTC
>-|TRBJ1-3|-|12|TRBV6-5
CASTEGRNTIYF
TGTGCCAGCACCGAGGGAAGAAACACCATATATTTT
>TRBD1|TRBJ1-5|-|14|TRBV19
CASSKTGAGQPQHF
TGTGCCAGTAGTAAGACAGGGGCGGGCCAGCCCCAGCATTTT
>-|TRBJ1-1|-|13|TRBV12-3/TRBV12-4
CASRGQMNTEAFF
TGTGCCAGTCGTGGACAGATGAACACTGAAGCTTTCTTT
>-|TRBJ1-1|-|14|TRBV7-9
CASSLEGFGTEAFF
TGTGCCAGCAGCTTAGAGGGATTTGGAACTGAAGCTTTCTTT
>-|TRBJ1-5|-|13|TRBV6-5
CASSSRSNQPQHF
TGTGCCAGCAGTTCACGAAGCAATCAGCCCCAGCATTTT
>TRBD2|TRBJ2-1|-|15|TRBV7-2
CASSPWTSGGAGQFF
TGTGCCAGCAGCCCTTGGACTAGCGGGGGGGCGGGACAGTTCTTC
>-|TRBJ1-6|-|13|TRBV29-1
CSVGAGLDSPLHF
TGCAGCGTTGGTGCAGGCTTGGATTCACCCCTCCACTTT
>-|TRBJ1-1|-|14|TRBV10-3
CATGASADEAEAFF
TGTGCCACCGGGGCTTCGGCTGATGAGGCTGAAGCTTTCTTT
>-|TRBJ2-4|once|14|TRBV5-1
CASSLSTPEGIQYF
TGCGCCAGCAGCTTGTCAACCCCAGAGGGGATTCAGTACTTC
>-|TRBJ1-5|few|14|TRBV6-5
CASSFDRSNQPQHF
TGTGCCAGCAGTTTCGACAGATCCAATCAGCCCCAGCATTTT
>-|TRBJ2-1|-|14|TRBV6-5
CASSYVRGYNEQFF
TGTGCCAGCAGTTACGTCAGGGGCTATAATGAGCAGTTCTTC
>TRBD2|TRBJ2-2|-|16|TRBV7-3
CASSANSGGGHGELFF
TGTGCCAGCAGCGCGAATTCGGGAGGGGGGCACGGGGAGCTGTTTTTT
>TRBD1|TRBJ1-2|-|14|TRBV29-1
CSVDSETGSNGYTF
TGCAGCGTTGATTCCGAGACAGGGAGCAATGGCTACACCTTC
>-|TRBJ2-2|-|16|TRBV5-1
CASSSGSAANTGELFF
TGCGCCAGCAGCTCCGGTAGTGCAGCGAACACCGGGGAGCTGTTTTTT
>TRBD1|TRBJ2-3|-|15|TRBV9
CASSSPGQGWDTQYF
TGTGCCAGCAGCTCCCCGGGACAGGGGTGGGATACGCAGTATTTT
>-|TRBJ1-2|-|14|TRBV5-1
CASSLVRDSYGYTF
TGCGCCAGCAGCTTGGTCAGGGACTCCTATGGCTACACCTTC
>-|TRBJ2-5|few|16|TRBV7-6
CASSSTPGRTKGTQYF
TGTGCCAGCAGCTCCACCCCGGGACGGACTAAGGGGACCCAGTACTTC
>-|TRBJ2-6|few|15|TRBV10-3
CAISESTAGANVLTF
TGTGCCATCAGTGAGTCAACGGCTGGGGCCAACGTCCTGACTTTC
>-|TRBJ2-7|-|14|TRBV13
CASSLRASRSEQYF
TGTGCCAGCAGCCTCAGGGCAAGTCGGTCCGAGCAGTACTTC
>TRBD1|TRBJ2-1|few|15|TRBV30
CAWSIGTANYNEQFF
TGTGCCTGGAGTATAGGGACAGCCAACTACAATGAGCAGTTCTTC
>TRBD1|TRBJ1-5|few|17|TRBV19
CASSIGVQGTSNQPQHF
TGTGCCAGTAGTATAGGGGTACAGGGGACGAGCAATCAGCCCCAGCATTTT
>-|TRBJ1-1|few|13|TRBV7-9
CASSSAPGTEAFF
TGTGCCAGCAGCTCAGCCCCGGGCACTGAAGCTTTCTTT
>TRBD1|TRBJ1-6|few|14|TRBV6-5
CASSWTGVDSPLHF
TGTGCCAGCAGTTGGACAGGGGTAGATTCACCCCTCCACTTT
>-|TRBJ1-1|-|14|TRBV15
CATSMSRGNTEAFF
TGTGCCACCAGCATGTCCCGGGGAAACACTGAAGCTTTCTTT